The rows below give T cell receptor beta chains drawn from one sample of a study of T-cell reconstitution after alpha-beta-depleted transplantation in children. Each CDR3 protein is one row after TCRdb ran MiXCR on the PCR reads. Among just under 250,000 distinct CDR3 sequences listed, 25% were seen once. This material consisted of PBMCs, taken before TCRalphabeta/CD19-depleted stem cell transplant. These receptors were taken from a girl aged 2-9 years with Fanconi anemia, due to receive a stem cell transplant. Each CDR3 is given with its conserved first and last residue. A D gene is named only where the DNA matches it firmly. Not all rows give a size; the values are once, few, many and, for expanded clones, a class.

TRBJ2-7,TRBV5-1,few,.,TGCGCCAGCAGCTTGTTCAGAGGGTCCACCTACGAGCAGTACTTC,CASSLFRGSTYEQYF
TRBJ2-1,TRBV7-2,.,.,TGTGCCAGCAGCCCCGCGGGACAACTCTTTAATGAGCAGTTCTTC,CASSPAGQLFNEQFF
TRBJ2-7,TRBV25-1,.,.,TGTGCCAGCAGTGCAGGAACAGGTTACGAGCAGTACTTC,CASSAGTGYEQYF
TRBJ2-6,TRBV10-3,.,.,TGTGCCATCAGTGGTTGGGGCGCTGGGGCCAACGTCCTGACTTTC,CAISGWGAGANVLTF
TRBJ2-4,TRBV10-3,few,.,TGTGCCATCAGTGATACAGTGGGCATTCAGTACTTC,CAISDTVGIQYF
TRBJ2-5,TRBV29-1,many,.,TGCAGCGTTGTGGCAGCCCAGGGGTTAGAGACCCAGTACTTC,CSVVAAQGLETQYF
TRBJ2-3,TRBV20-1,.,TRBD2,TGCAGTGCTAGGAGACTAGCGGGACTCACCTCTAGCACAGATACGCAGTATTTT,CSARRLAGLTSSTDTQYF
TRBJ2-3,TRBV7-3,few,.,TGTGCCAGCAGCTTGGAGCGTTTTGACACAGATACGCAGTATTTT,CASSLERFDTDTQYF
TRBJ2-3,TRBV29-1,.,TRBD2,TGCAGCGGACAAGCGGGGACTAGCACGACAGATACGCAGTATTTT,CSGQAGTSTTDTQYF
TRBJ1-2,TRBV7-2,many,TRBD1,TGTGCCAGCAGCGAACGACAGGGCTATGGCTACACCTTC,CASSERQGYGYTF
TRBJ1-2,TRBV29-1,.,.,TGCAGCGTTGTTCGGGGCAACTATGGCTACACCTTC,CSVVRGNYGYTF
TRBJ2-1,TRBV20-1,many,TRBD2,TGCAGTGCTAGGGCGGGGGAATCCTACAATGAGCAGTTCTTC,CSARAGESYNEQFF
TRBJ2-7,TRBV29-1,.,TRBD1,TGCAGCGTTGAAGGCGGGACAGGTCACTACGAGCAGTACTTC,CSVEGGTGHYEQYF
TRBJ2-5,TRBV10-1,.,.,TGCGCCAGCAGTGAGTTTTCCCAGGGAGAGACCCAGTACTTC,CASSEFSQGETQYF
TRBJ1-2,TRBV21-1,.,.,TGTGCCAGCAGCAAAGAACCGGGACAGGGGGCGGATGGCTACACCTTC,CASSKEPGQGADGYTF
TRBJ2-7,TRBV20-1,few,.,TGCAGTGCCGAACCCCAGGGGACCTACGAGCAGTACTTC,CSAEPQGTYEQYF
TRBJ2-7,TRBV6-1,.,.,TGTGCCAGCTCCTTAGTTTCGGGAACAGGGAGAGGCTACGAGCAGTACTTC,CASSLVSGTGRGYEQYF
TRBJ1-1,TRBV7-2,few,TRBD1,TGTGCCAGCAGCCTGCAGGGGGCCGAGAACACTGAAGCTTTCTTT,CASSLQGAENTEAFF
TRBJ2-1,TRBV7-2,few,TRBD2,TGTGCCAGCAGCTTGGGTCTAGCGGTGGGGGACAATGAGCAGTTCTTC,CASSLGLAVGDNEQFF
TRBJ2-7,TRBV7-9,.,.,TGTGCCAGCAGCCACTCCACATACACCTACGAGCAGTACTTC,CASSHSTYTYEQYF
TRBJ2-5,TRBV20-1,.,.,TGCAGTGCTAGAGGTGTGTGGGAGACCCAGTACTTC,CSARGVWETQYF
TRBJ1-6,TRBV27,many,.,TGTGCCAGCAGTCCAACAGGGTCCTATAATTCACCCCTCCACTTT,CASSPTGSYNSPLHF
TRBJ2-7,TRBV4-1,.,TRBD1,TGCGCCAGCAGCCAATTCGGAACAGGGGGCGCATACTACGAGCAGTACTTC,CASSQFGTGGAYYEQYF
TRBJ2-2,TRBV12-3/TRBV12-4,many,.,TGTGCCAGCACCCCAGAGGGGAGGGAGCTGTTTTTT,CASTPEGRELFF
TRBJ1-5,TRBV29-1,many,.,TGCAGCGTTGGGCTCGGGGATCAGCCCCAGCATTTT,CSVGLGDQPQHF
TRBJ2-6,TRBV20-1,many,TRBD2,TGCAGTGTGATGCTAGCGGGAGTCCCTGGGGCCAACGTCCTGACTTTC,CSVMLAGVPGANVLTF
TRBJ2-3,TRBV29-1,once,.,TGCAGCGTTGAAGGGCTAGCGAATCAATTTAGCACAGATACGCAGTATTTT,CSVEGLANQFSTDTQYF
TRBJ2-7,TRBV7-8,.,TRBD2,TGTGCCAGCAGCTTAGGTAGCGGGAGGTCTTACGAGCAGTACTTC,CASSLGSGRSYEQYF
TRBJ2-4,TRBV12-3/TRBV12-4,.,.,TGTGCCAGCAGTCCTTTCGGCTTGGGGAAAAACATTCAGTACTTC,CASSPFGLGKNIQYF
TRBJ2-1,TRBV6-1,.,.,TGTGCCAGCAGTGAATTTGATACGTACAATGAGCAGTTCTTC,CASSEFDTYNEQFF